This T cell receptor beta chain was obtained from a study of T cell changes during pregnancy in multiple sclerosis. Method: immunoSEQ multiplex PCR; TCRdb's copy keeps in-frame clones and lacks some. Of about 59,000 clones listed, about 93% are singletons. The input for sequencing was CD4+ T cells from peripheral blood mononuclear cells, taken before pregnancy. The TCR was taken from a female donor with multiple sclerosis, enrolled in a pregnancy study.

CDR3: CASSAGTSGRGETQYF. The CDR3, as DNA: TGTGCCAGCAGCGCAGGGACTAGCGGTCGCGGAGAGACCCAGTACTTC. The V call is TRBV9, the J call TRBJ2-5; 11 bases line up with TRBD2. Trimming took 3 bases from V and 4 from J; bases not matched to a gene: 8. The CDR3 runs 16 residues. CDR1 is SGDLS, CDR2 YYNGEE, per germline.